The 7 T cell receptor beta chains below were found in one sample sequenced in a study of blood T cells in healthy people across ages. Combining a sample-barcoded 5' primer with a J-beta primer mix, a second PCR ran for roughly 7 to 12 cycles. TCRdb re-called the 5' RACE reads through MiXCR, storing one row per CDR3 protein. The sample yields around 870,000 distinct CDR3 sequences, 29% seen once. Sequences were obtained from blood. These receptors all come from a woman aged 80 or over in good health.

To note about this clonotype: This may be a read error, as it is one base from a much larger clone. The genes are TRBV6-1 and TRBJ2-5; tentative D call: TRBD2 (7 bases). This CDR3 has 14 residues. Germline loops: CDR1 MNHNS, CDR2 SASEGT. V lost 6 bases and J 1 base, leaving 12 bases between the germline ends. The CDR3 DNA sequence: TGTGCCAGCAGCATGGGGGGGGCCCAAGAGACCCAGTACTTC. This gives the protein CASSMGGAQETQYF.

In regard to this clonotype: With a much larger clone just one base away, this may be a read error. The chain couples TRBV9 to TRBJ2-1; D tentatively fits TRBD1 or TRBD2 (5 bases each). The CDR3 covers 15 residues. In germline, CDR1 is SGDLS, CDR2 YYNGEE. V was shortened by 3 bases and J by 6 bases, with 16 bases between the two germline ends. This chain's CDR3 is CASSATGRHSNEQFF. The CDR3 DNA is TGTGCCAGCAGCGCAACGGGACGGCACTCCAATGAGCAGTTCTTC. The full variable domain, with the rest looked up from reference TRBV9 and TRBJ2-1, is DSGVTQTPKHLITATGQRVTLRCSPRSGDLSVYWYQQSLDQGLQFLIQYYNGEERAKGNILERFSAQQFPDLHSELNLSSLELGDSALYFCASSATGRHSNEQFFGPGTRLTVL.

The chain recombines TRBV6-2 or TRBV6-3 with TRBJ1-1; 11 bases align to TRBD1. Germline lookup yields CDR1 MNHEY and CDR2 SVGEGT. This CDR3 has 15 residues. Trimming removed 0 bases from V and 7 bases from J; junction bases left unmatched: 4. CDR3 amino acids: CASSYSMGTGGEAFF. Written as DNA, the CDR3 is TGTGCCAGCAGTTACTCGATGGGGACAGGGGGTGAAGCTTTCTTT.

This sequence joins TRBV20-1 and TRBJ1-1; 10 nucleotides agree with TRBD1. The junction had 7 bases not matched to a gene; V was cut back by 4 bases and J by 5 bases. Per germline, CDR1 DFQATT and CDR2 SNEGSKA (reference sequence). The length of the CDR3 is 14 residues. The CDR3 spells CSAIGTGVRTEAFF. CDR3 nucleotides: TGCAGTGCTATAGGGACAGGGGTTCGAACTGAAGCTTTCTTT.

The chain carries TRBV7-2 and TRBJ1-2; D might be TRBD1 (5 bases). The CDR3 has 14 residues. Trimming cost V 4 bases and J 13 bases, with 22 bases left between them. Germline CDR1 and CDR2: SGHTA and FQGNSA. The CDR3 nucleotides are TGTGCCAGCAGCTCACCACCAATAGACAGAGGACCCACCTTC. Translated: CASSSPPIDRGPTF.

The genes are TRBV2 and TRBJ1-2; D remains ambiguous. The length of the CDR3 is 12 residues. Germline CDR1 SNHLY, CDR2 FYNNEI. V was pared by 11 bases and J by 2 bases, with 12 bases between. CDR3: CAGAISNYGYTF. CDR3 bases: TGTGCCGGCGCCATTAGCAACTATGGCTACACCTTC.

This clonotype has a handful of counts. The chain employs TRBV18 and TRBJ2-1, with 8 positions matching TRBD2. Germline CDR1 reads KGHSH; CDR2 reads LQKENI. The V segment lost 3 bases and the J segment 8 bases; nucleotides outside the gene matches: 15. CDR3 size: 17 residues. CDR3 nucleotides: TGTGCCAGCTCACCGGATTGGGGGACTAGAAAGATCGATGAGCAGTTCTTC. Translating it yields CASSPDWGTRKIDEQFF.